This T cell receptor beta chain was captured in a study of T cells in Graves' hyperthyroidism and ophthalmopathy. Study-wide results and caveats: The model foresaw ophthalmopathy a median about 6.5 months prior to onset. A model using 13 V-J features told ophthalmopathy apart from stable hyperthyroidism.

Lactation, pregnancy, other autoimmune disease or uncontrolled infection led to exclusion of patients. The germline V gene has CDR1 SGHTA and CDR2 FQGNSA. Trimming at V came to 0 bases and at J to 2 bases, leaving 4 bases not matched to a gene. The CDR3 extends over 15 amino acids. This clonotype was counted between two and nine times. Its antigen is unidentified. RNA transcripts gave rise to amplified TCR beta CDR3 regions. The HTBI primer set drove a first-round RT-PCR of the TCR CDR3. TCRdb used MiXCR to reprocess the multiplex PCR reads, holding one entry per CDR3 protein. The table shows 660,000 or so distinct CDR3 sequences, with about 45% occurring only once.

What was sequenced was peripheral blood or thyroid tissue (not recorded which). This chain uses TRBV7-2 with TRBJ2-7; TRBD1 aligns across 7 bases. The source of this sequence is an adult man with Graves' disease, either hyperthyroidism or ophthalmopathy (not recorded which). CDR3 sequence: CASSLAHRGTYEQYF. The CDR3 bases are TGTGCCAGCAGCTTAGCCCACAGGGGAACCTACGAGCAGTACTTC.